This T cell receptor beta chain was documented in a study of blood T cell repertoires in COVID-19 (dated by TCRdb to between 2020 and 2021). Regarding the research as a whole: Collaborator samples came from the United States, Italy and Spain and covered acute and convalescent phases of COVID-19. Samples came from the ongoing ImmuneRACE study (first 160 participants) plus 1,254 subjects from 6 global collaborators. Subjects who had been exposed to COVID-19, were actively infected with it, or had recovered from it provided the deeply sampled blood TCRbeta repertoires that made up the dataset. The material from the prospective study consisted of cDNA or gDNA derived from T cells, B-cell-depleted T cells, or PBMCs. Where HLA class I and class II types were available, the types were taken from metadata supplied by the sample provider, not from assay-based typing. A freely available public database, intended as a resource for researchers studying the immune response to SARS-CoV-2, is where the repertoires were released. The sample metadata nearly always contained a de-identified subject ID, COVID-19 status, age in years and sex. What the study reported, not specific to this receptor: How much clinical and demographic metadata was included differed by source and by participant, and the metadata was provided uncurated.

The CDR3 measures 12 amino acids from cysteine to phenylalanine. The entry retains the CDR3 DNA only, 36 bases that are in frame from base 1. The CDR1 and CDR2 encoded by the germline V gene are SGHNT and YENEEA. Trimming takes 2 bases from V and 8 bases from J, and the germline ends sit 7 bases apart. One collaborating source in Seattle enrolled patients during active infection and followed them longitudinally through the course of disease. The collaborating institutions used their own protocols to collect whole blood in K2EDTA tubes. For TCRbeta analysis, collaborators shipped samples as frozen whole blood, isolated PBMCs, or DNA extracted from either of those sample types. As regards this clone: This receptor's antigen is unknown. No quality values exist for individual bases; no much larger clone is one base distant.

TCRbeta CDR3 regions were amplified from genomic DNA by means of the immunoSEQ Assay, a bias-controlled multiplex PCR. Concerning the study's data processing: Nucleated cell counts per sample were estimated from amplification of reference gene primers within the assay. To quantify the absolute abundance of each unique TCRbeta CDR3 rearrangement, sequence reads were collapsed and filtered. For each sample, productive Simpson clonality was calculated by taking the square root of Simpson's diversity index across productive rearrangements. The source is immuneACCESS, and TCRdb retained only in-frame sequences with V and J called. Part of the clones is not carried over; for the studies checked, unresolved V genes explain less than half of this, and the remainder is unexplained. V, J and clone size are taken as reported in that table, and D and trimming were inferred from the DNA itself. The sample includes 150,000 to 200,000 clones, with about 86% observed a single time. Around 12% of the sample is held by the ten biggest clonotypes.

This clonotype originated in a woman in her sixties or seventies with COVID-19, enrolled during active disease. The chain links TRBV11-3 with TRBJ2-1, with no confident D gene call. The sample comprised peripheral blood. The DNA is TGTGCCAGCAGCTTACTACGTGATGAGCAGTTCTTC. It specifies CASSLLRDEQFF.